This entry describes one TCR beta chain. CDR3 length equals 19 residues. Unmatched junction bases numbered 22, after V lost 6 bases and J lost 4 bases. Germline lookup yields CDR1 MDHEN and CDR2 SYDVKM. Assay used: immunoSEQ multiplex PCR; TCRdb lists only in-frame clones, some missing. The data contain 100,000 to 150,000 clones, 88% of them singletons. The data derive from a study of blood T cell repertoires in COVID-19. For the study at large: The study drew acute and convalescent COVID-19 samples from the United States, Italy and Spain.

The clonotype originates from a man aged 65 to 85 with active COVID-19. Specimen: peripheral blood. The genes are TRBV28 and TRBJ1-2; 8 nucleotides line up with TRBD1. The CDR3 is CASRQSGQGAATLGYGYTF. In nucleotides, the CDR3 is TGTGCCAGCAGGCAGAGCGGTCAGGGGGCGGCCACACTAGGCTATGGCTACACCTTC.